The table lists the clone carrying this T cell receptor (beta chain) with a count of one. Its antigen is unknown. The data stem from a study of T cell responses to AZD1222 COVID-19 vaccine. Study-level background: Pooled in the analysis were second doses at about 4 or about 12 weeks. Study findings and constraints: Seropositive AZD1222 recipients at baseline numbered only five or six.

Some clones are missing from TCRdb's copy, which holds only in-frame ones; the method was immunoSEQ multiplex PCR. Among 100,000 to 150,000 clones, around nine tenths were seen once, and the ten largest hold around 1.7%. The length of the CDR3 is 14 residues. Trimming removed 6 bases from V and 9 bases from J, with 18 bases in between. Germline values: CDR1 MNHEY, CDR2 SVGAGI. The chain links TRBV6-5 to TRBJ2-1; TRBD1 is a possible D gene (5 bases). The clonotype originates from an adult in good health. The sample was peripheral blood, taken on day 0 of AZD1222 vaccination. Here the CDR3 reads CASSPKTERLEQFF. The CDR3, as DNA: TGTGCCAGCAGCCCCAAGACAGAACGTCTTGAGCAGTTCTTC.